The clone carrying this T cell receptor beta chain was recorded at least ten times. No antigen is known for it. The CDR3 length is 14 residues. Germline values: CDR1 SGHRS, CDR2 YFSETQ. V lost 4 bases to trimming and J lost 10 bases; unmatched junction nucleotides: 4. The data originate from a study of early T cells in non-severe SARS-CoV-2 infection. Whole-study results and caveats: VDJdb matches were skewed toward anti-spike CD8 T cell responses.

TCRdb re-called the 5' RACE reads with MiXCR, one entry per CDR3 protein. The sample has roughly 100,000 distinct CDR3 sequences, around 13% seen once. The receptor was derived from an adult who was a healthcare worker with PCR-confirmed SARS-CoV-2 infection or an uninfected control (not recorded which). This chain uses TRBV5-1 with TRBJ2-1; 14 nucleotides match TRBD2. Sequenced input: whole blood. The CDR3 here is CASSKGLAGEEQFF. The CDR3 DNA is TGCGCCAGCAGCAAGGGACTAGCGGGAGAAGAGCAGTTCTTC. Combining the CDR3 with reference TRBV5-1 and TRBJ2-1 gives the whole variable domain KAGVTQTPRYLIKTRGQQVTLSCSPISGHRSVSWYQQTPGQGLQFLFEYFSETQRNKGNFPGRFSGRQFSNSRSEMNVSTLELGDSALYLCASSKGLAGEEQFFGPGTRLTVL.